This T cell receptor beta chain was retrieved from a study of blood T cells in healthy people across ages. The study's findings and limits: Both higher diversity and more naive CD4+ cells marked long-lived donors when set against aged donors. The authors considered diversity estimates from one million T cells to be underestimates.

The V end was cut by 5 bases, the J end by 0 bases, with 14 bases between. Germline assignment: CDR1 SGHTA and CDR2 FQGNSA. The length of the CDR3 is 15 residues. Per-sample PBMC isolation yielded at least 7 million cells. As for this clonotype: As yet, its antigen is unknown.

Through a sample-barcoded 5' primer and a J-beta primer mix, a second PCR was run for roughly 7 to 12 cycles. TCRdb independently ran MiXCR on the 5' RACE reads; one entry per CDR3 protein. The sample has about 670,000 distinct CDR3 sequences, 40% to 45% seen once. This chain uses TRBV7-2 with TRBJ2-7; possibly TRBD1 for D (6 bases). Sequencing was carried out using blood. The receptor was isolated from an elderly man in good health. Here the CDR3 DNA reads TGTGCCAGCAGCCGTCAGGGGACAAGCTCCTACGAGCAGTACTTC. This gives the protein CASSRQGTSSYEQYF.